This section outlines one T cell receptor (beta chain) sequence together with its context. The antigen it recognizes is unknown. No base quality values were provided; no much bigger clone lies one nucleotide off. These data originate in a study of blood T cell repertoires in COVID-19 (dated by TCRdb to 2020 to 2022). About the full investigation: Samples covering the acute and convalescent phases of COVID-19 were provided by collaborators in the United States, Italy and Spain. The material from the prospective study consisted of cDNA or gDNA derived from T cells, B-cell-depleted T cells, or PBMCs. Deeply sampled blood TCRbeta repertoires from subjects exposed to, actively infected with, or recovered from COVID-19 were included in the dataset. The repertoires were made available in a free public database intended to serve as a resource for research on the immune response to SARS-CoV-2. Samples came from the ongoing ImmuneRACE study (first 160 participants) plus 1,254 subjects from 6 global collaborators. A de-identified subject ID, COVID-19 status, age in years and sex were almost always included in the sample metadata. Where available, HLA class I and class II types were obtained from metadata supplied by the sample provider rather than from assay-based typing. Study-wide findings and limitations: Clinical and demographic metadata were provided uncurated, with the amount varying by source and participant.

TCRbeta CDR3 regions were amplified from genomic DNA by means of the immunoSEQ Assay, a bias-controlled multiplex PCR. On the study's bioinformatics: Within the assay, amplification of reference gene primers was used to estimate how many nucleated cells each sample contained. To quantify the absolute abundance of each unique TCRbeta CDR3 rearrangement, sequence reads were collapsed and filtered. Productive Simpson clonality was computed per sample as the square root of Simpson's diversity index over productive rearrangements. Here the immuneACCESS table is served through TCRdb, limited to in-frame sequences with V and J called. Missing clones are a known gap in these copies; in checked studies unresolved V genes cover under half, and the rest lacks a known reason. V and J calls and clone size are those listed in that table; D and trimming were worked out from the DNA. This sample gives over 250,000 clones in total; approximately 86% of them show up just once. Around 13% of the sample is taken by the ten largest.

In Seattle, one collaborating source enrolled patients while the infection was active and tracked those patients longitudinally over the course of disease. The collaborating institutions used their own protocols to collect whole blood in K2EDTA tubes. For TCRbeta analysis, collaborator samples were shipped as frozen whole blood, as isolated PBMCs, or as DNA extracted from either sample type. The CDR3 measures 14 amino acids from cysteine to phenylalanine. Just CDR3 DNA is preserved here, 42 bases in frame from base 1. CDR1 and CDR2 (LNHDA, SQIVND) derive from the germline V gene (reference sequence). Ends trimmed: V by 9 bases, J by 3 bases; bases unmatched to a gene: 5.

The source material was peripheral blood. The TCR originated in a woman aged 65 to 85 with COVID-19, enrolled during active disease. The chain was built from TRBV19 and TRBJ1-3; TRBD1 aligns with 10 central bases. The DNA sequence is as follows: TGTGCCAGCCGGACAGGGGGTATTGGAAACACCATATATTTT. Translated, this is CASRTGGIGNTIYF.